Given below is one T cell receptor (beta chain) in context. Its target is not known. The study ran its PCR with 60 Vbeta and 13 Jbeta primers. Assay used: immunoSEQ multiplex PCR; TCRdb lists only in-frame clones, some missing. There are 100,000 to 150,000 clones in the sample; 75% occur only once, and about 3.3% lies in the top ten. The data are from a study of cytomegalovirus exposure and HLA in healthy donors. Study conclusions and caveats: Later work found that TCR association rates differed between HLA loci; DRB1 had the most and HLA-C the fewest. Roughly 170 TCR beta chains were listed as cytomegalovirus-associated.

In nominal health when sampled, donors likely had unrecorded immune exposures nonetheless. The CDR3 runs 12 residues. Looked up from germline, CDR1 is SEHNR and CDR2 is FQNEAQ (reference sequence). V was shortened by 1 base and J by 10 bases, with 11 bases between the two germline ends. The sequence was collected from a woman aged 45 to 65 in good health and CMV-seronegative. This chain links TRBV7-9 with TRBJ2-7; D not certain. The source material was PBMCs. The CDR3 loop is CASSLVSAAQYF. CDR3 nucleotides: TGTGCCAGCAGCTTAGTTTCGGCGGCCCAGTACTTC.